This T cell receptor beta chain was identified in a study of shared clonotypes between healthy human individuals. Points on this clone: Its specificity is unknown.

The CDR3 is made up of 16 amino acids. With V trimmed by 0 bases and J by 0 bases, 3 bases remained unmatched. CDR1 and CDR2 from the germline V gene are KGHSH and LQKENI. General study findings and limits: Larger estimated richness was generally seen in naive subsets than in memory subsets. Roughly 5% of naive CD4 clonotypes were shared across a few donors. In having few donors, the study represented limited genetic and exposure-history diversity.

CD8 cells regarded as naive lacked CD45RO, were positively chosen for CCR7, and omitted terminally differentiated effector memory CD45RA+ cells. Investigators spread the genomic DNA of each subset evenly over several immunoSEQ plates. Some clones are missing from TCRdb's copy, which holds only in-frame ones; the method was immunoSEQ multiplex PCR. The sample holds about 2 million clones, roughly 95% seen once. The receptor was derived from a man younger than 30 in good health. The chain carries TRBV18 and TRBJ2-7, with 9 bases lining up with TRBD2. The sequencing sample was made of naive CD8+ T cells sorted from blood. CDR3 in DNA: TGTGCCAGCTCACCACCGACTAGCGGTAGCTCCTACGAGCAGTACTTC. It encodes CASSPPTSGSSYEQYF.